This T cell receptor beta chain originates from a study of shared clonotypes between healthy human individuals. Germline values: CDR1 ENHRY, CDR2 SYGVKD. The CDR3 is 14 amino acids. Trimming cost V 6 bases and J 3 bases, with 13 bases left between them. TCRdb keeps only in-frame clones here, not all; method: immunoSEQ multiplex PCR. The table records over 700,000 clones, 55% to 80% of them present only once. Sequences were obtained from memory CD4+ T cells sorted from blood. Described subset: CD45RA-negative fraction. This sequence joins TRBV10-3 and TRBJ2-3; tentatively, D is TRBD1 or TRBD2 (5 bases each). This clonotype was obtained from a woman younger than 45 in good health. CDR3 protein: CAISGRDPTDTQYF. CDR3 sequence (DNA): TGTGCCATCAGCGGTAGGGACCCGACAGATACGCAGTATTTT.